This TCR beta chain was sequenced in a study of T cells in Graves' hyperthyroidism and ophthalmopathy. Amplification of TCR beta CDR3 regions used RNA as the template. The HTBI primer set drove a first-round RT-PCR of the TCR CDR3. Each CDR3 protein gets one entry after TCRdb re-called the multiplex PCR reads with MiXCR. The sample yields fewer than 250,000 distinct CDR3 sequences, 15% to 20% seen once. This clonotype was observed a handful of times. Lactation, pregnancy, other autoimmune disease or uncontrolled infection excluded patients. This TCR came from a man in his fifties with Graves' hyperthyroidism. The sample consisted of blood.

CDR3 in amino acids: CASRVVQGSGELFF. CDR3 nucleotide sequence: TGTGCCAGTAGAGTCGTACAGGGAAGCGGGGAGCTGTTTTTT. The chain carries TRBV19 and TRBJ2-2; D possibly corresponds to TRBD1 (6 bases). The CDR3 length is 14 residues. In germline, CDR1 is LNHDA, CDR2 SQIVND (reference sequence). The V end was cut by 6 bases, the J end by 7 bases, with 15 bases between. Supplemented by reference TRBV19 and TRBJ2-2, the full variable domain reads DGGITQSPKYLFRKEGQNVTLSCEQNLNHDAMYWYRQDPGQGLRLIYYSQIVNDFQKGDIAEGYSVSREKKESFPLTVTSAQKNPTAFYLCASRVVQGSGELFFGEGSRLTVL.